This section outlines one T cell receptor beta chain sequence together with its context. Its target antigen remains unknown. Base qualities are not recorded, but no much larger clone differs from it by a single base. These data belong to a study of Ad26.COV2.S vaccination and SARS-CoV-2 variants (TCRdb year 2021). The study in broad terms: Vaccine-arm donors came from COV1001, a multicentre, randomized, double-blind, placebo-controlled phase I-IIa trial of Ad26.COV2.S in healthy adults. Participants in the trial were split at random into five groups of five each, receiving low-dose or high-dose Ad26.COV2.S once or twice, or else placebo on both occasions. Ad26.COV2.S was administered intramuscularly at a dose of 5x10^10 or 1x10^11 viral particles, either as one shot or as two shots given 56 days apart. Investigators remained blinded to trial group allocation during experiments and outcome assessment. TCRbeta repertoire sequencing served as the tool for gauging how specific and how broad the SARS-CoV-2-reactive T cell receptors were following Ad26.COV2.S vaccination. A total of 32 samples were included in the TCR-sequenced set, comprising around 19 Ad26.COV2.S vaccine recipients, 5 placebo recipients and 8 SARS-CoV-2 convalescent individuals.

The germline V gene encodes CDR1 KGHDR and CDR2 SFDVKD. Trimming at the junction amounts to 4 bases on V and 0 bases on J, and the germline ends lie 12 bases apart. From the cysteine through the phenylalanine, the CDR3 covers 16 amino acids. Just CDR3 DNA is preserved here, 48 bases in frame from base 1. The immunoSEQ Assay was the method used to sequence TCRbeta CDR3 regions. After extraction, genomic DNA underwent amplification by bias-controlled multiplex PCR, followed by high-throughput sequencing. Processing in the source paper ran as follows. To quantify the absolute abundance of every unique TCRbeta CDR3 region, sequences were collapsed and filtered. Usable DNA was measured by amplifying reference genes present in all nucleated cells, and TCRbeta template counts were normalized to that usable DNA to estimate T cell fraction. Repertoire TCRs were annotated as SARS-CoV-2-specific when V gene, CDR3 amino acid sequence and J gene were exactly matched to a known reactive TCR set. The reference SARS-CoV-2 TCR set was derived from MIRA and filtered for enrichment in COVID-19-positive ImmuneCODE repertoires, a step that removed public or cross-reactive TCRs. Using the MIRA antigens, annotated TCRs were further analysed by specific ORF or by position within an ORF. Breadth was defined as the number of annotated unique rearrangements divided by the total number of unique productive rearrangements, and depth was defined as the summed frequency of the annotated unique rearrangements. Two-sided Wilcoxon rank-sum tests were applied when comparing TCR breadth between groups. Here the immuneACCESS table is served through TCRdb, limited to in-frame sequences with V and J called. Missing clones are a known gap in these copies; in checked studies unresolved V genes cover under half, and the rest lacks a known reason. V, J and clone size are taken as reported in that table, and D and trimming were inferred from the DNA itself. The sample profile shows some 500,000 clones; 89% of them were found once. Over 2% of the sample comes from the top ten.

What the work shows at the level of the full study, not this receptor alone: Spike-specific TCR breadth was higher in Ad26.COV2.S recipients than in placebo recipients (P = 0.0014). Vaccine and placebo recipients had similar non-spike TCR breadth, a finding consistent with the vaccine containing only spike. The study was not powered to compare responses between vaccine doses or regimens. Substantial breadth of spike-specific CD8+ and CD4+ T cell responses was reported after vaccination. The authors noted that total T cell responses may have been underestimated by the TCR breadth and depth analyses.

Per the publication, the treatment or condition label means: over 15 received Ad26.COV2.S at low or high dose, single or two shots; roughly five received placebo; per-sample allocation not given. Repertoires of vaccine and placebo recipients were sequenced from samples collected on day 63 after the first injection. Between 29 July and 7 August 2020, Cohort 1b enrolled approximately 26 adults aged 18-55 years at one site in Boston, USA. Ad26.COV2.S was a replication-incompetent adenovirus type 26 vector that expressed a prefusion-stabilized SARS-CoV-2 spike protein derived from the original Wuhan strain.

The chain links TRBV24-1 with TRBJ2-1, with the D gene not confidently named. This receptor was identified in a person between 18 and 65 years old who received the Ad26.COV2.S COVID-19 vaccine or a placebo. The sequencing here drew on peripheral blood, taken in a trial of Ad26.COV2.S vaccine versus placebo. The DNA sequence is TGTGCCACCAGTGACTATGACGCTTCCTCCTACAATGAGCAGTTCTTC. It translates to CATSDYDASSYNEQFF.